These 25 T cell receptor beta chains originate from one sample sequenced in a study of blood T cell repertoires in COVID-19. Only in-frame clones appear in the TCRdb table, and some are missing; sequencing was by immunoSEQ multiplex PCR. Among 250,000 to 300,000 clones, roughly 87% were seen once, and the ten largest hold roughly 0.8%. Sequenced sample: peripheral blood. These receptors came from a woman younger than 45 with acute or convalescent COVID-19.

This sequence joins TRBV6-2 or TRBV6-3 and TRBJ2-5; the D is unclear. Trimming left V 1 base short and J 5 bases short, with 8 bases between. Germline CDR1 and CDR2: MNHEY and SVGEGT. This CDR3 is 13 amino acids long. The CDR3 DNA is TGTGCCAGCAGTTACTTGGAGTCGGAGACCCAGTACTTC. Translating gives CASSYLESETQYF.

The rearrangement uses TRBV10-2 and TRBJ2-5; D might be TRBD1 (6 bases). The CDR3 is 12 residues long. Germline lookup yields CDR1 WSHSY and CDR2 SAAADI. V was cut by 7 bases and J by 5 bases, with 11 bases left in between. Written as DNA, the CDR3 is TGCGCCAGCAAATCAGGGGTGGAGACCCAGTACTTC. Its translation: CASKSGVETQYF.

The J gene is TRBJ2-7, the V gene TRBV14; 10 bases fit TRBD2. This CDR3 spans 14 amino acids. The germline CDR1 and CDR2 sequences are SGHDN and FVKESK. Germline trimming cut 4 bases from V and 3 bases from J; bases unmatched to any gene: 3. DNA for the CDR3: TGTGCCAGCAGCCCCAGACTAGCGGGCTACGAGCAGTACTTC. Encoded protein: CASSPRLAGYEQYF.

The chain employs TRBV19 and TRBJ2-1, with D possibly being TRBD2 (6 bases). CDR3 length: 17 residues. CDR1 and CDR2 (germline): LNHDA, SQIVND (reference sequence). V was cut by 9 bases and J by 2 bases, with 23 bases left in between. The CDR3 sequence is CASTVSHSGEAYNEQFF. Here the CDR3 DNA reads TGTGCCAGCACAGTATCGCATTCCGGGGAGGCCTACAATGAGCAGTTCTTC.

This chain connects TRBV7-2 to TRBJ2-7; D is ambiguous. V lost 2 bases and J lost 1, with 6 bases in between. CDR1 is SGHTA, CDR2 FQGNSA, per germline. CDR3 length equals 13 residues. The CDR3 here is CASSLWASYEQYF. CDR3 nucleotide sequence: TGTGCCAGCAGCTTATGGGCGTCCTACGAGCAGTACTTC.

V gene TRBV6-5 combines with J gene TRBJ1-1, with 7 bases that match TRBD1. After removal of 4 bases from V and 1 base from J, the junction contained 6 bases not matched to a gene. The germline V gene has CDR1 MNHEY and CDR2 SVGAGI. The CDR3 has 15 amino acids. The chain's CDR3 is CASSLKGAPNTEAFF. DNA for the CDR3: TGTGCCAGCAGTTTAAAGGGGGCTCCGAACACTGAAGCTTTCTTT.

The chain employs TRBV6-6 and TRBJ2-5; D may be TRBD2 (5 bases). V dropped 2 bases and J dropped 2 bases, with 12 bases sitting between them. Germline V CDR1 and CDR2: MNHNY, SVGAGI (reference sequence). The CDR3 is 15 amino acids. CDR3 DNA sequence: TGTGCCAGCAGTTACCAGCCCGGGGTACAAGAGACCCAGTACTTC. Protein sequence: CASSYQPGVQETQYF.

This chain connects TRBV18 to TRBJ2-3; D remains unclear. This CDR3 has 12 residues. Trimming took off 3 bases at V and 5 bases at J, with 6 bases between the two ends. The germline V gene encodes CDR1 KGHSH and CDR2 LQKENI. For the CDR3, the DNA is TGTGCCAGCTCACCGTCGCGAGATACGCAGTATTTT. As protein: CASSPSRDTQYF.

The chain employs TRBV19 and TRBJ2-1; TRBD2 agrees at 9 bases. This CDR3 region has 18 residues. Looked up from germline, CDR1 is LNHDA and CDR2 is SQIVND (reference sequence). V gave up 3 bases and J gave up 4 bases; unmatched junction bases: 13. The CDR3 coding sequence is TGTGCCAGTAGTATCAGGACTAGCGTCCACGGAAATTACAATGAGCAGTTCTTC. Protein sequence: CASSIRTSVHGNYNEQFF.

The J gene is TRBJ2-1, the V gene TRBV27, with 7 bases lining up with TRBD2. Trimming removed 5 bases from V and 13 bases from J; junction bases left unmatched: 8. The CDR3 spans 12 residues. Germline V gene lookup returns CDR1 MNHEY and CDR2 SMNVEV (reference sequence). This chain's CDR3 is CASSPHTSAQFF. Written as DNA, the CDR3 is TGTGCCAGCAGTCCACACACTAGCGCTCAGTTCTTC.

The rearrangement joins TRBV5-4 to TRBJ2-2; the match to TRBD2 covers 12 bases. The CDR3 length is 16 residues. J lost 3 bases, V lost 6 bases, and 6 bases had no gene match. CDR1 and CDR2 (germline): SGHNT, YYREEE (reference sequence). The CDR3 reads CASTKLAGGYTGELFF. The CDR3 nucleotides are TGTGCCAGCACCAAACTAGCGGGAGGCTACACCGGGGAGCTGTTTTTT.

This CDR3 reads CASSSTGGWQETQYF. The CDR3 coding sequence is TGTGCCAGCAGCTCGACAGGGGGCTGGCAAGAGACCCAGTACTTC. The chain joins TRBV7-8 to TRBJ2-5; 10 nucleotides match TRBD1. The V gene's germline CDR1 is SGHVS and CDR2 FQNEAQ. The CDR3 runs 15 residues. The junction had 4 bases not matched to a gene; V was cut back by 4 bases and J by 2 bases.

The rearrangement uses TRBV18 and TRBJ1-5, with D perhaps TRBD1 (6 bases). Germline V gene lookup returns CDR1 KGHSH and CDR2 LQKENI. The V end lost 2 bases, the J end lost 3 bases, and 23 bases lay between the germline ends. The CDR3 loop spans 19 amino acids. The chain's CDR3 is CASSPAHDTGHLPNQPQHF. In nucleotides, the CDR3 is TGTGCCAGCTCACCAGCCCATGACACGGGACACCTACCCAATCAGCCCCAGCATTTT.

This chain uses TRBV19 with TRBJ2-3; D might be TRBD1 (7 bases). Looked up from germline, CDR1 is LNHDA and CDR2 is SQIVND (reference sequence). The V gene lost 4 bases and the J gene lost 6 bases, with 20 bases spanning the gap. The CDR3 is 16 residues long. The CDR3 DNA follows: TGTGCCAGTAGTACGGGTAGGGGCAGGGGGGTTGATACGCAGTATTTT. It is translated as CASSTGRGRGVDTQYF.

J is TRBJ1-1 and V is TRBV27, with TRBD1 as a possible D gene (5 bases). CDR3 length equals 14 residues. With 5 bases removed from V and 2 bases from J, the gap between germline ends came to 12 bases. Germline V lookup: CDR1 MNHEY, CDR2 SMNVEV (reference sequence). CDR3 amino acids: CASSTTATNTEAFF. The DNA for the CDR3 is TGTGCCAGCAGTACGACAGCCACCAACACTGAAGCTTTCTTT.

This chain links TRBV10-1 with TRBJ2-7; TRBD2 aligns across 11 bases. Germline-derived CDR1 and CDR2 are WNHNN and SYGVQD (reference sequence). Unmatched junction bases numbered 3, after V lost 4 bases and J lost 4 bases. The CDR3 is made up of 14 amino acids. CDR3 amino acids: CASSVGTSGYEQYF. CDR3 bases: TGCGCCAGCAGTGTCGGGACTAGCGGATACGAGCAGTACTTC.

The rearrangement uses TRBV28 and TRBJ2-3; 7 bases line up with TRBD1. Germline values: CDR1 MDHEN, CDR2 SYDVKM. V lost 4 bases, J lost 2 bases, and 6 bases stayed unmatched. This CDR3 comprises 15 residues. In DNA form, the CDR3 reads TGTGCCAGCAGTTCAAGGGACAGACTCACAGATACGCAGTATTTT. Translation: CASSSRDRLTDTQYF.

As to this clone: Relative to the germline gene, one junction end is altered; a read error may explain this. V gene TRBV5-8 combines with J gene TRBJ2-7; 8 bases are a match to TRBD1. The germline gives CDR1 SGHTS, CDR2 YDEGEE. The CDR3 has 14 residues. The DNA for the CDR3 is TGTGCCAGCAGCTTGGACAGGGGGGCTGTGACTACGGACTTC. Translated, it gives CASSLDRGAVTTDF.

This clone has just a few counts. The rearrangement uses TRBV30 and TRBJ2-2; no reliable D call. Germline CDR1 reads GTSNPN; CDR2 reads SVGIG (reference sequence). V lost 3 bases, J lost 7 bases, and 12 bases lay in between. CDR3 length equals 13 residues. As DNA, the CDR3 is TGTGCCTGGAGGACTCAGTGGGTCGGGGAGCTGTTTTTT. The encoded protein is CAWRTQWVGELFF. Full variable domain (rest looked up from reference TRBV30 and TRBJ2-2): SQTIHQWPATLVQPVGSPLSLECTVEGTSNPNLYWYRQAAGRGLQLLFYSVGIGQISSEVPQNLSASRPQDRQFILSSKKLLLSDSGFYLCAWRTQWVGELFFGEGSRLTVL.

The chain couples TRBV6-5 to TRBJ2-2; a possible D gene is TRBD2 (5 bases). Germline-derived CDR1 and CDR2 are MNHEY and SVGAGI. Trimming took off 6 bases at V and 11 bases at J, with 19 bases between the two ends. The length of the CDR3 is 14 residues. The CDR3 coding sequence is TGTGCCAGCAGGAGGGTGGCCGTGGCGGGTGAGCTGTTTTTT. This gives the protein CASRRVAVAGELFF.

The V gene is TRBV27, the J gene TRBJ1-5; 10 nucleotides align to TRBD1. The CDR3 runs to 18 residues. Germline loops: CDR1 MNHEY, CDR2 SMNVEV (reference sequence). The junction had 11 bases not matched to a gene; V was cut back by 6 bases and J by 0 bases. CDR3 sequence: CASRHTGTGVYSNQPQHF. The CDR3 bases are TGTGCCAGCAGGCACACCGGGACAGGGGTTTATAGCAATCAGCCCCAGCATTTT.

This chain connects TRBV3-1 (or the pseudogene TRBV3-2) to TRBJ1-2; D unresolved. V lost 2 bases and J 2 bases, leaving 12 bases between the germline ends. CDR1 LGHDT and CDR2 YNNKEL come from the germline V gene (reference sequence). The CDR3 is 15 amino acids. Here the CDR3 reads CASSQKEQSNYGYTF. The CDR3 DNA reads TGTGCCAGCAGCCAAAAGGAACAGTCGAACTATGGCTACACCTTC.

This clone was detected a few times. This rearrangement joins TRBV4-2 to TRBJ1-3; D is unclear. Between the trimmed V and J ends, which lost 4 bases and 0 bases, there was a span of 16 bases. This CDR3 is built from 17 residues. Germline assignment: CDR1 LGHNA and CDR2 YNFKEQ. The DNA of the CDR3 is TGTGCCAGCAGCCGCCTAAAGGACGGACTCTCTGGAAACACCATATATTTT. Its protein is CASSRLKDGLSGNTIYF.

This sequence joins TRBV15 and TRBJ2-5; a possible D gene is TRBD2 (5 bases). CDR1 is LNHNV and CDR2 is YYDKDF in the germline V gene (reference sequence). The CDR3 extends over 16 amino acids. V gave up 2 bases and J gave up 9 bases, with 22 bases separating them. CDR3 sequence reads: CATSRSGQAAPEAQYF. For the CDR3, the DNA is TGTGCCACCAGCAGATCCGGCCAGGCGGCGCCGGAGGCCCAGTACTTC.

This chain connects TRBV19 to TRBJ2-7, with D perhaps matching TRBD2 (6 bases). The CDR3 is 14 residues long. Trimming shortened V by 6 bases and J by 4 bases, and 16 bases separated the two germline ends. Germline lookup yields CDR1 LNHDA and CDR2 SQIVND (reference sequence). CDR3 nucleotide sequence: TGTGCCAGTAGCAAAGCGGGTGTCATATACGAGCAGTACTTC. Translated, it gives CASSKAGVIYEQYF.